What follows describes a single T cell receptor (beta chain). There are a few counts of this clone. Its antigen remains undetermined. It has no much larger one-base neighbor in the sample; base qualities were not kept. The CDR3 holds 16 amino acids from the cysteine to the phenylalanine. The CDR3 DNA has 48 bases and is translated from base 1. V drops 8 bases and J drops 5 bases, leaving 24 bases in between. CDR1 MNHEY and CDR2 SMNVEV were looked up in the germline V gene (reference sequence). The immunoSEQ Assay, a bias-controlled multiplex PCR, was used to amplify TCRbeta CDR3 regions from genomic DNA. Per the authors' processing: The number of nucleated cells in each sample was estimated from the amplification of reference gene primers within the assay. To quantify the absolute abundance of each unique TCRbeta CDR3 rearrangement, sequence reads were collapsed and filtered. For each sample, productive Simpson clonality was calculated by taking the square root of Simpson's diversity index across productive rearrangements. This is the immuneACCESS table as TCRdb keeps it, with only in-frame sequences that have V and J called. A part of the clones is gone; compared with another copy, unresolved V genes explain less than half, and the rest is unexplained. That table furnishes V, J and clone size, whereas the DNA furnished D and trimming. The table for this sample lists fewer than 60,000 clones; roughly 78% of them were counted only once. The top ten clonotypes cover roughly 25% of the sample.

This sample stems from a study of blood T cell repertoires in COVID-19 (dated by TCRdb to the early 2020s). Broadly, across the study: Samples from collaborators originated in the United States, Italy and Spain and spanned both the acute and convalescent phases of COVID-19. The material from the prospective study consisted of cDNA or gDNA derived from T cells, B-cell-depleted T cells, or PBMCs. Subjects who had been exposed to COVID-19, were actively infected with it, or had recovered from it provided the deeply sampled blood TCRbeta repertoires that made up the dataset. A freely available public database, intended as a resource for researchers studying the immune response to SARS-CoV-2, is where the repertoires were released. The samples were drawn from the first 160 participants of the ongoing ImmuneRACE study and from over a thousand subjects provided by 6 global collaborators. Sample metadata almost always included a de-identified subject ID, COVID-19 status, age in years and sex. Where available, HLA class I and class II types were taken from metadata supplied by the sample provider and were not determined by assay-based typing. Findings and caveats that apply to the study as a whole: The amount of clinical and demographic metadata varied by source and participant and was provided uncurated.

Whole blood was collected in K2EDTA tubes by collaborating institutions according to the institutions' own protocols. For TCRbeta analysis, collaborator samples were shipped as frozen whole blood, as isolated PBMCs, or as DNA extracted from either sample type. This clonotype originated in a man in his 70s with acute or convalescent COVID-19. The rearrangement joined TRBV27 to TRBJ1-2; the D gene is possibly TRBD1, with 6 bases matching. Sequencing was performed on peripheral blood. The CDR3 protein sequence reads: CASGSGGQLWGYGYTF. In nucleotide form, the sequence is TGTGCCAGCGGGTCCGGAGGACAGTTATGGGGATATGGCTACACCTTC.